The 2 T cell receptor beta chains below were found in one sample sequenced in a study of T cells in Graves' hyperthyroidism and ophthalmopathy. Researchers took RNA transcripts and amplified the TCR beta CDR3 regions from them. Carried out on the TCR CDR3, a first-round RT-PCR used the HTBI primer set. One entry per CDR3 protein results from TCRdb running MiXCR on the multiplex PCR reads. The table has roughly 30,000 distinct CDR3 sequences, roughly 45% seen once; the top ten hold 10%. The sequenced sample was blood. The receptors stem from a woman between 25 and 40 years old with Graves' hyperthyroidism.

This rearrangement joins TRBV7-9 to TRBJ2-5, with D unresolved. V lost 2 bases and J lost 2, with 9 bases in between. CDR3 length: 14 residues. Germline V lookup: CDR1 SEHNR, CDR2 FQNEAQ (reference sequence). The DNA of the CDR3 is TGTGCCAGCAGCTTACGAGCCGGACAAGAGACCCAGTACTTC. As protein: CASSLRAGQETQYF.

The chain joins TRBV2 to TRBJ1-2; 9 nucleotides line up with TRBD1. This CDR3 is built from 14 residues. V was clipped by 8 bases and J by 3 bases; unmatched bases: 7. Germline assignment: CDR1 SNHLY and CDR2 FYNNEI. CDR3 sequence: CASDRDRAHYGYTF. CDR3 DNA sequence: TGTGCCAGCGACCGGGACAGGGCTCACTATGGCTACACCTTC.